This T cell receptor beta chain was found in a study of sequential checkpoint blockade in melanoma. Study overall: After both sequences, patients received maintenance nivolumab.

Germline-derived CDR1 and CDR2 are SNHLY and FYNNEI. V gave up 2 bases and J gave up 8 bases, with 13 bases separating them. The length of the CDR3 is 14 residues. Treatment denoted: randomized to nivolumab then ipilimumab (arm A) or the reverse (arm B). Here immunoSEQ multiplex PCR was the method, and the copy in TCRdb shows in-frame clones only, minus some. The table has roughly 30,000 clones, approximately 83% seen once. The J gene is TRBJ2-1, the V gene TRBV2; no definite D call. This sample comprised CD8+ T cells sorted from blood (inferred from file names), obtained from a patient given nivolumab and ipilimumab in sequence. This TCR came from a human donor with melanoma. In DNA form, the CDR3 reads TGTGCCAGCAGTGAACCGAGGCAGAGCGATGAGCAGTTCTTC. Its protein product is CASSEPRQSDEQFF.